Here is one T cell receptor beta chain with its context. This clone's antigen is unknown. No quality values exist for individual bases; no much larger clone is one base distant. The collaborating institutions used their own protocols to collect whole blood in K2EDTA tubes. For TCRbeta analysis, collaborators shipped samples as frozen whole blood, isolated PBMCs, or DNA extracted from either of those sample types. Per the germline V gene (reference sequence), SEHNR is the CDR1 and FQNEAQ is the CDR2. Measured from the cysteine to the phenylalanine, the CDR3 is 15 residues long. Just CDR3 DNA is preserved here, 45 bases in frame from base 1. A distance of 7 bases separates the germline ends of V and J, which lose 1 base and 1 base respectively. This sample was included in a study of blood T cell repertoires in COVID-19 (dated by TCRdb to the early 2020s). Regarding the complete study: Collaborator samples came from the United States, Italy and Spain and covered acute and convalescent phases of COVID-19. The prospective study material was composed of cDNA or gDNA derived from T cells, B-cell-depleted T cells, or PBMCs. The dataset comprised deeply sampled blood TCRbeta repertoires from subjects exposed to, actively infected with, or recovered from COVID-19. The repertoires were released in a freely available public database meant as a resource for research on the immune response to SARS-CoV-2. The samples were drawn from the first 160 participants of the ongoing ImmuneRACE study and from roughly 1,300 subjects provided by 6 global collaborators. The sample metadata nearly always contained a de-identified subject ID, COVID-19 status, age in years and sex. Where available, HLA class I and class II types were obtained from metadata supplied by the sample provider rather than from assay-based typing. Beyond this particular receptor, the publication reports: Clinical and demographic metadata were provided uncurated, with the amount varying by source and participant.

The immunoSEQ Assay, a bias-controlled multiplex PCR, was used to amplify TCRbeta CDR3 regions from genomic DNA. As for the authors' bioinformatics: Nucleated cell counts per sample were estimated from amplification of reference gene primers within the assay. To quantify the absolute abundance of each unique TCRbeta CDR3 rearrangement, sequence reads were collapsed and filtered. Productive Simpson clonality was computed per sample as the square root of Simpson's diversity index over productive rearrangements. TCRdb holds this immuneACCESS table with in-frame rearrangements only. Some clones are missing; in checked studies, unresolved V genes explain under half, and the rest has no known cause. V, J and clone size were drawn from that table, and D and trimming were deduced from the DNA. In this sample the table shows 65,000 to 100,000 clones, roughly 80% of which occur a single time. Around 13% of the sample belongs to the ten largest clones.

Input material: peripheral blood. The chain is assembled from TRBV7-9 and TRBJ2-2; a confident D gene designation cannot be given. The sequence was obtained from a human donor in a cohort sampled during active COVID-19. The CDR3 region: CASSLVILNTGELFF. The bases are TGTGCCAGCAGCTTAGTTATCTTGAACACCGGGGAGCTGTTTTTT.